Included here is one T cell receptor beta chain sequence, with context. Germline-derived CDR1 and CDR2 are GTSNPN and SVGIG (reference sequence). The CDR3 spans 12 residues. V was trimmed by 3 bases and J by 4 bases, leaving 9 bases between them. The sample originates from a study of blood T cell repertoires in COVID-19. The data were produced by immunoSEQ multiplex PCR, yet TCRdb's version contains in-frame clones alone and is incomplete. The sample lists about 60,000 clones, 70% to 90% seen once, with roughly 4% in the top ten. This receptor was taken from a man in his forties or fifties with active COVID-19. The chain combines TRBV30 with TRBJ1-1; D gene uncertain. The sequencing input was peripheral blood. This chain's CDR3 is CAWSTGVTEAFF. The DNA of the CDR3 is TGTGCCTGGAGCACGGGTGTCACTGAAGCTTTCTTT.